The T cell receptor beta chain under discussion was sequenced for a study of beta chain features in type 1 diabetes. On the study more broadly: Healthy donors and patients had similar age, gender and cell yields. There were 107,917,701 sorted cells examined across all samples. Study findings and constraints: Across all four CD4+ subsets, people with type 1 diabetes showed modestly shorter TCRB CDR3s. Patients with type 1 diabetes carried fewer insertions and had more deletions at their VDJ junctions.

The authors reverse transcribed all of the isolated RNA, so sequencing captured expressed TCRB transcripts. Produced via immunoSEQ multiplex PCR; TCRdb's table is partial and in-frame only. The table lists hundreds of thousands of clones, about 14% of them singletons, with 0.035% to 0.045% in the top ten. This clone was counted a few times. Its antigen is unidentified. Sampling consisted of one heparinised blood draw per donor, averaging about 110 mL. The sample comprised naive CD4+ T cells from blood. The TCR sequence derives from a man in his late teens or twenties with type 1 diabetes.

The CDR3 protein is CASSLTPGLAGPDEQYF. For the CDR3, the DNA is TGTGCCAGCAGCCTTACCCCGGGACTAGCGGGTCCAGACGAGCAGTACTTC. The rearrangement uses TRBV7-9 and TRBJ2-7, with TRBD2 matching 12 bases. This CDR3 spans 17 amino acids. Germline CDR1 and CDR2: SEHNR and FQNEAQ (reference sequence). V was pared by 5 bases and J by 5 bases, with 13 bases of the junction left unmatched.